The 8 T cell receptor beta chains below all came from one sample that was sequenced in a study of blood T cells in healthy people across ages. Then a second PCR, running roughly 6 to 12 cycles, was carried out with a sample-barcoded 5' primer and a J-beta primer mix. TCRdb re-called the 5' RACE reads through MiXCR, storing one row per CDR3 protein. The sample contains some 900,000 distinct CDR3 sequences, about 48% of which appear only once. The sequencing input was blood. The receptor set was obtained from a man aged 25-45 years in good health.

The chain's CDR3 is CASSQGTGIQPQHF. In DNA, the CDR3 is TGTGCCAGCAGTCAAGGGACAGGGATTCAGCCCCAGCATTTT. The genes are TRBV12-3 or TRBV12-4 and TRBJ1-5; 9 bases align to TRBD1. V dropped 5 bases and J dropped 6; count of bases not matched to a gene: 5. This CDR3 region has 14 residues.

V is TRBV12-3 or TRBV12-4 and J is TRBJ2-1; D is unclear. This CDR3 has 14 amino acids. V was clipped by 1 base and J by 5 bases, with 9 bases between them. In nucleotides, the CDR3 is TGTGCCAGCAGTTTAGGGGTAGCCCACAATGAGCAGTTCTTC. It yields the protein CASSLGVAHNEQFF.

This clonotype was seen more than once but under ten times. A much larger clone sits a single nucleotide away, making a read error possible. CDR3 protein: CAGSEPPQSLNYGYTF. CDR3 DNA: TGTGCCGGCAGTGAACCCCCACAGAGCCTTAACTATGGCTACACCTTC. The V and J genes are TRBV6-1 and TRBJ1-2, with D uncertain. Germline V gene data show CDR1 as MNHNS and CDR2 as SASEGT. The CDR3 is 16 residues long.

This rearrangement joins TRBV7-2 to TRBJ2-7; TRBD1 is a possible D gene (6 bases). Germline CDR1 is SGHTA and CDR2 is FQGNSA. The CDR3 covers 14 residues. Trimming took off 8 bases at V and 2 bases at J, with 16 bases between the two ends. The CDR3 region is CASLLRQAAYEQYF. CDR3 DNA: TGTGCCAGCCTGTTGCGACAGGCGGCCTACGAGCAGTACTTC.

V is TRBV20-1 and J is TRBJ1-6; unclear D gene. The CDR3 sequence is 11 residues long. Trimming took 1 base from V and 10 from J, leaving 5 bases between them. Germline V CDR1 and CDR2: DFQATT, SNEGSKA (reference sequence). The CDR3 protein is CSARGRSPLHF. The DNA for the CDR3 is TGCAGTGCTAGAGGACGATCACCCCTCCACTTT.

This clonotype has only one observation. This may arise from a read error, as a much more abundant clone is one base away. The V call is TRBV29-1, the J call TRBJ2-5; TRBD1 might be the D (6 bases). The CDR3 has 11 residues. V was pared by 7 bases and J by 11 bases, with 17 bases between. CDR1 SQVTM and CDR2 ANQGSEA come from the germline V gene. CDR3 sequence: CSATHRDEQYF. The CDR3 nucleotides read TGCAGCGCGACGCACAGGGATGAGCAGTACTTC.

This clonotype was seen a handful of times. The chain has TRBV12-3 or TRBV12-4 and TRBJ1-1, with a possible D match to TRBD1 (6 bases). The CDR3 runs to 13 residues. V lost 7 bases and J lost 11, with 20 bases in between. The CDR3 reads CASTNSGQSRAFF. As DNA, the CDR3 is TGTGCCAGCACCAATTCCGGACAGTCTAGGGCTTTCTTT.

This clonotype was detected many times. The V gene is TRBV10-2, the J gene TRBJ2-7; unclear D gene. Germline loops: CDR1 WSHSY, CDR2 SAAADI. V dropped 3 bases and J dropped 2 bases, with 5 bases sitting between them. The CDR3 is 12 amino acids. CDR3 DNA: TGCGCCAGCAGTGATTTCCCCTACGAGCAGTACTTC. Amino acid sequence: CASSDFPYEQYF.